The TCR beta chain under discussion was sequenced for a study of CD8 T cells in ankylosing spondylitis. The study's findings and limits: Ankylosing spondylitis blood appeared to carry a characteristic TCR beta motif of eight or nine highly homologous variants. Disease-linked clones reportedly concentrated significantly in matched ankylosing spondylitis synovial fluid.

Worth noting for this clonotype: Its antigen is unidentified.

Quantitative barcoded 5'-RACE was used to prepare TCR beta libraries. TCRdb reprocessed the 5' RACE reads with MiXCR, giving one entry per CDR3 protein. The repertoire holds roughly 160,000 distinct CDR3 sequences, with 8.5% to 10% as singletons. The CDR3 length is 12 residues. The germline V gene encodes CDR1 SGHAT and CDR2 FQNNGV. Trimming removed 5 bases from V and 8 bases from J, with 10 bases in between. The chain joins TRBV11-2 to TRBJ2-4; D is undetermined. The sequence derives from a female donor with ankylosing spondylitis or in good health (not recorded which). Input material: blood, either unsorted or a sorted T cell fraction (not recorded which). The CDR3 loop is CASSLKTDIQYF. CDR3 nucleotide sequence: TGTGCCAGCAGCCTCAAAACGGACATTCAGTACTTC.